The rows below give T cell receptor beta chains drawn from one sample of a study of cytotoxic CD8 clonotypes in ibrutinib-treated CLL. Produced via immunoSEQ multiplex PCR; TCRdb's table is partial and in-frame only. The repertoire has 110,000 to 150,000 clones, 79% of them found once; the top ten carry more than 10%. The source material was PBMCs, sampled after 12 months of ibrutinib treatment. The source of these receptors is a human donor with chronic lymphocytic leukemia. Each CDR3 is given with its conserved first and last residue. The order of the fields is J gene, V gene, CDR3 protein.

>TRBJ2-1|TRBV7-9
CASSLPPGRDISNEQFF
>TRBJ1-1|TRBV7-9
CASSVQGRGTEAFF
>TRBJ2-7|TRBV18
CASSPQVAGAHEQYF
>TRBJ2-1|TRBV7-6
CASSRRGLTYNEQFF
>TRBJ2-3|TRBV10-2
CASSESTHTDTQYF
>TRBJ2-7|TRBV4-3
CASSQESWLNEQYF
>TRBJ1-3|TRBV15
CATSRGGMISGNTIYF
>TRBJ1-2|TRBV20-1
CSAPHYGYTF
>TRBJ2-7|TRBV5-4
CASSAVGRDYEQYF
>TRBJ1-1|TRBV7-9
CASSRQTGETEAFF
>TRBJ1-1|TRBV7-3
CASSPNLLAIGGIAEAFF
>TRBJ2-2|TRBV19
CASSMSYGNTGELFF
>TRBJ2-7|TRBV9
CASSVERSSYEQYF
>TRBJ2-6|TRBV7-9
CASSPRVYGANVLTF
>TRBJ2-1|TRBV2
CASGRVTGGINEQFF
>TRBJ1-1|TRBV5-4
CASSFGGFQGTEAFF
>TRBJ2-7|TRBV9
CASSVGGSTYEQYF
>TRBJ1-3|TRBV9
CASSLSGGPSSGNTIYF
>TRBJ1-1|TRBV19
CASMVRAGESTEAFF
>TRBJ2-1|TRBV14
CASSFDGLADYNEQFF
>TRBJ2-1|TRBV15
CATSRGVREGEQFF
>TRBJ2-7|TRBV7-2
CASSLVFGLAGDGEQYF
>TRBJ2-5|TRBV7-6
CASSTRLRAHETQYF
>TRBJ2-2|TRBV19
CASSIIGTGTNTGELFF
>TRBJ1-2|TRBV30
CAWSNDDGYTF
>TRBJ2-7|TRBV9
CASSPDTTYEQYF
>TRBJ2-1|TRBV5-1
CASSPGLAGGWNNEQFF
>TRBJ2-5|TRBV7-8
CASSFSGFAGDETQYF
>TRBJ2-7|TRBV29-1
CSVVSSYEQYF
>TRBJ2-1|TRBV30
CAWSGGSSYNEQFF